These 8 T cell receptor beta chains came from one sample sequenced in a study of CD8+ T cells in alopecia areata. The authors extracted RNA and reverse transcribed it into cDNA as the sequencing template. Repertoires were generated with immunoSEQ multiplex PCR, while TCRdb's copy carries only in-frame clones and drops some. The sample lists some 180,000 clones; 51% were seen once. Treatment defined: oral pan-JAK inhibitor, 5-10 mg twice daily. The sample here was CD8+ T cells sorted from blood, taken around week 53, from a patient treated with tofacitinib. Every receptor here comes from a human donor with alopecia areata.

Notes on this clone: This is likely an artifact of a read error, given a far larger clone one base away. This chain uses TRBV27 with TRBJ2-1; 13 bases are shared with TRBD2. Trimming at V came to 5 bases and at J to 6 bases, leaving 4 bases not matched to a gene. The germline V gene has CDR1 MNHEY and CDR2 SMNVEV (reference sequence). The length of the CDR3 is 15 residues. The CDR3: CASSETSGGANEQFF. CDR3 DNA sequence: TGTGCCAGCAGTGAAACTAGCGGGGGGGCCAATGAGCAGTTCTTC.

The table lists this clone with a count of one. The CDR3 coding sequence is TGTGCCAGCAGTTACGGTGCAGGTGACGAAAAACTGTTTTTT. Its protein product is CASSYGAGDEKLFF. J is TRBJ1-4 and V is TRBV6-5; D gene unclear. From germline, CDR1 is MNHEY and CDR2 SVGAGI. The CDR3 has 14 amino acids. The V end lost 2 bases, the J end lost 8 bases, and 12 bases lay between the germline ends.

The chain recombines TRBV30 with TRBJ2-5, with D possibly matching TRBD1 (6 bases). CDR1 GTSNPN and CDR2 SVGIG come from the germline V gene (reference sequence). V was pared by 5 bases and J by 0 bases, with 10 bases between. This CDR3 spans 13 amino acids. CDR3 coding DNA: TGTGCCTGGGTAGGACAGAACCAAGAGACCCAGTACTTC. Translated: CAWVGQNQETQYF.

The gene calls are TRBV5-4 and TRBJ1-4, with 8 bases matching TRBD1. Germline trimming cut 0 bases from V and 10 bases from J; bases unmatched to any gene: 8. The germline gives CDR1 SGHNT, CDR2 YYREEE (reference sequence). The length of the CDR3 is 15 residues. CDR3 sequence (DNA): TGTGCCAGCAGCTTGGATCAGGGGGCGCAGAGAAAACTGTTTTTT. This gives the protein CASSLDQGAQRKLFF.

The CDR3 DNA reads as TGTGCCAGCAGCCTCGGGACAGAGGGCTTCTTT. Translated, it gives CASSLGTEGFF. V gene TRBV6-6 combines with J gene TRBJ1-1, with 7 nucleotides matching TRBD1. CDR1 and CDR2 from the germline V gene are MNHNY and SVGAGI (reference sequence). The CDR3 covers 11 residues. The V segment lost 6 bases and the J segment 14 bases; nucleotides outside the gene matches: 9.

V and J are TRBV7-9 and TRBJ1-6; D might be TRBD1 (5 bases). The length of the CDR3 is 14 residues. Trimming cost V 1 base and J 8 bases, with 9 bases left between them. Germline V gene sequence: CDR1 SEHNR, CDR2 FQNEAQ (reference sequence). In DNA, the CDR3 is TGTGCCAGCAGCTTAGAGGACACCTATTCACCCCTCCACTTT. This codes for CASSLEDTYSPLHF. Variable domain in full (rest from reference TRBV7-9 and TRBJ1-6): DTGVSQNPRHKITKRGQNVTFRCDPISEHNRLYWYRQTLGQGPEFLTYFQNEAQLEKSRLLSDRFSAERPKGSFSTLEIQRTEQGDSAMYLCASSLEDTYSPLHFGNGTRLTVT.

In its sample, this clone was seen a few times. The chain uses TRBV9 and TRBJ1-2; TRBD1 is a possible D gene (5 bases). CDR1 and CDR2 (germline): SGDLS, YYNGEE. The germline V and J ends were trimmed by 3 bases and 8 bases, with 14 bases remaining between them. The CDR3 is made up of 13 amino acids. In nucleotides, the CDR3 is TGTGCCAGCAGCGACGGCGGGGCCTTCGGCTACACCTTC. Translation gives CASSDGGAFGYTF.

J is TRBJ2-2 and V is TRBV6-5; a possible D gene is TRBD2 (6 bases). V was pared by 4 bases and J by 4 bases, with 10 bases between. The CDR3 consists of 14 residues. CDR1 and CDR2 (germline): MNHEY, SVGAGI. CDR3 nucleotide sequence: TGTGCCAGCAGTTCCGGGGGTGCCACCGGGGAGCTGTTTTTT. Translated, it gives CASSSGGATGELFF.